The 20 T cell receptor beta chains given below trace back to one sample, sequenced in a study of cytomegalovirus exposure and HLA in healthy donors. PCR was performed using 60 Vbeta and 13 Jbeta primers. The data were produced by immunoSEQ multiplex PCR, yet TCRdb's version contains in-frame clones alone and is incomplete. The sample has 120,000 or so clones, 60% to 85% seen once. The source material was PBMCs. The source is a woman between 35 and 50 years old in good health and CMV-seronegative.

This clone has more than one count but fewer than ten. An end of the junction does not agree with germline; a read error may underlie this. This CDR3 reads CASKRLVARTSF. The CDR3 DNA reads as TGTGCCAGTAAGCGTCTTGTGGCCCGTACAAGCTTC. This chain connects TRBV19 to TRBJ1-2; no reliable D call. Germline CDR1 reads LNHDA; CDR2 reads SQIVND (reference sequence). The CDR3 has 12 residues.

The rearrangement links TRBV6-5 to TRBJ2-2, with 7 bases lining up with TRBD1. CDR1 is MNHEY and CDR2 is SVGAGI in the germline V gene. The CDR3 is 15 residues long. The V and J ends lost 2 bases and 4 bases, in that order; junction bases with no gene match: 4. The CDR3 loop is CASSYDRAGTGELFF. CDR3 sequence (DNA): TGTGCCAGCAGTTACGACAGGGCGGGCACCGGGGAGCTGTTTTTT.

The chain links TRBV2 to TRBJ1-5; D is unclear. Germline V gene data show CDR1 as SNHLY and CDR2 as FYNNEI. There are 14 residues in the CDR3. Trimming removed 1 base from V and 6 bases from J, with 10 bases in between. In DNA form, the CDR3 reads TGTGCCAGCAGTGAAGGTCCAGCGGGTCAGCCCCAGCATTTT. Amino acid sequence: CASSEGPAGQPQHF.

The chain carries TRBV5-1 and TRBJ2-7, with TRBD2 matching over 8 bases. Losses at the gene ends were 4 bases for V and 7 bases for J; bases not matched to a gene: 10. Germline V gives CDR1 SGHRS, CDR2 YFSETQ. The length of the CDR3 is 14 residues. The CDR3 DNA is TGCGCCAGCAGCCCGACCGGGACTAGTAGGGAGCAGTACTTC. It yields the protein CASSPTGTSREQYF.

For the CDR3, the DNA is TGTGCCAGCAGCCGAGTAGGGGGTGGCTACAATGAGCAGTTCTTC. Protein: CASSRVGGGYNEQFF. The chain is built from TRBV14 and TRBJ2-1, with D maybe TRBD1 (6 bases). The V gene lost 4 bases and the J gene lost 3 bases, with 13 bases spanning the gap. Looked up from germline, CDR1 is SGHDN and CDR2 is FVKESK. The CDR3 consists of 15 residues.

This clone has just a few counts. The chain is built from TRBV7-8 and TRBJ2-1; TRBD2 matches 9 bases. This CDR3 contains 17 residues. In germline, CDR1 is SGHVS, CDR2 FQNEAQ. After removal of 1 base from V and 4 bases from J, the junction contained 8 bases not matched to a gene. CDR3 region: CASSLGGGGAQYNEQFF. CDR3 DNA: TGTGCCAGCAGCTTAGGGGGCGGGGGGGCGCAATACAATGAGCAGTTCTTC. Supplemented by reference TRBV7-8 and TRBJ2-1, the full variable domain reads GAGVSQSPRYKVAKRGQDVALRCDPISGHVSLFWYQQALGQGPEFLTYFQNEAQLDKSGLPSDRFFAERPEGSVSTLKIQRTQQEDSAVYLCASSLGGGGAQYNEQFFGPGTRLTVL.

The genes are TRBV18 and TRBJ2-7; 7 bases align to TRBD1. The CDR3 spans 14 residues. The V gene end was trimmed by 2 bases and the J gene end by 6 bases; junction bases not matched to a gene: 7. Germline lookup yields CDR1 KGHSH and CDR2 LQKENI. Written as DNA, the CDR3 is TGTGCCAGCTCACCAACGGACAGGTACGCCGAGCAGTACTTC. It specifies CASSPTDRYAEQYF.

V gene TRBV6-1 combines with J gene TRBJ1-5, with D unresolved. This CDR3 spans 15 amino acids. CDR1 is MNHNS, CDR2 SASEGT, per germline. Trimming took 0 bases from V and 3 from J, leaving 9 bases between them. This CDR3 reads CASSEASPNNQPQHF. Written as DNA, the CDR3 is TGTGCCAGCAGTGAAGCCTCACCTAACAATCAGCCCCAGCATTTT.

The chain carries TRBV15 and TRBJ2-3; no definite D call. Germline-derived CDR1 and CDR2 are LNHNV and YYDKDF (reference sequence). Trimming removed 0 bases from V and 4 bases from J, with 5 bases in between. There are 13 residues in the CDR3. Here the CDR3 DNA reads TGTGCCACCAGCAGAGATCGGGCAGATACGCAGTATTTT. Translating it yields CATSRDRADTQYF.

As concerns this clone: Germline is not matched at one junction end, which may reflect a read error. The chain couples TRBV7-9 to TRBJ2-7, with TRBD2 as a possible D gene (6 bases). The CDR3 runs 12 residues. The germline CDR1 and CDR2 sequences are SEHNR and FQNEAQ (reference sequence). The CDR3: CSSSLLANEQYF. The CDR3 nucleotides are TGTTCCAGCAGCCTACTAGCCAACGAGCAGTACTTC.

A few counts support this clone. This chain connects TRBV5-4 to TRBJ2-2; no clear D. Germline CDR1 SGHNT, CDR2 YYREEE (reference sequence). The CDR3 has 13 residues. V was shortened by 2 bases and J by 1 base, with 3 bases between the two germline ends. CDR3 loop: CASSFQNTGELFF. CDR3 nucleotides: TGTGCCAGCAGCTTTCAGAACACCGGGGAGCTGTTTTTT.

The CDR3 region is CATSRDPRQGGEPLHF. In DNA form, the CDR3 reads TGTGCCACCAGCAGAGATCCGAGACAGGGGGGGGAACCCCTCCACTTT. The chain employs TRBV15 and TRBJ1-6, with 9 bases lining up with TRBD1. This CDR3 contains 16 residues. The germline V gene has CDR1 LNHNV and CDR2 YYDKDF (reference sequence). The trim removed 0 bases at V and 12 bases at J, leaving 9 bases unmatched.

The chain uses TRBV30 and TRBJ2-6, with 7 bases identical to TRBD1. CDR1 is GTSNPN, CDR2 SVGIG, per germline (reference sequence). Trimming at V came to 0 bases and at J to 13 bases, leaving 18 bases not matched to a gene. The CDR3 is made up of 17 amino acids. The CDR3 here is CAWSVRGSDRPFWVLTF. The CDR3, as DNA: TGTGCCTGGAGTGTAAGGGGATCGGACAGGCCTTTCTGGGTCCTGACTTTC.

V and J are TRBV7-8 and TRBJ1-5; D call uncertain. CDR1 is SGHVS and CDR2 is FQNEAQ in the germline V gene. This CDR3 is built from 14 residues. The ends were cut back, 3 bases at V and 6 bases at J, with 12 bases in the middle. The CDR3 DNA reads TGTGCCAGCAGCTTTCAGGAAGTAGGTCAGCCCCAGCATTTT. Translated: CASSFQEVGQPQHF.

J is TRBJ1-1 and V is TRBV19, with a weak D call TRBD1 (6 bases). This CDR3 is 16 amino acids long. The ends were cut back, 11 bases at V and 1 base at J, with 23 bases in the middle. In germline, CDR1 is LNHDA, CDR2 SQIVND (reference sequence). DNA for the CDR3: TGTGCCCCATCCCCAGGGGCCTATTTGGGGAACACTGAAGCTTTCTTT. This codes for CAPSPGAYLGNTEAFF.

J is TRBJ2-5 and V is TRBV7-2; 7 bases agree with TRBD1. J lost 0 bases, V lost 4 bases, and 14 bases had no gene match. In germline, CDR1 is SGHTA, CDR2 FQGNSA. The CDR3 runs 18 residues. CDR3 DNA: TGTGCCAGCAGCTCCCTGGTGTTGGGACAGAAAAACCAAGAGACCCAGTACTTC. This gives the protein CASSSLVLGQKNQETQYF.

J is TRBJ2-5 and V is TRBV28, with a possible D match to TRBD1 (6 bases). Germline CDR1 and CDR2: MDHEN and SYDVKM. CDR3 size: 14 residues. The germline V and J ends were trimmed by 7 bases and 6 bases, with 18 bases remaining between them. CDR3 nucleotide sequence: TGTGCCAGCACTGGGGGTGGGGGCACGAAGACCCAGTACTTC. It is translated as CASTGGGGTKTQYF.

The chain employs TRBV11-3 and TRBJ2-3; TRBD2 might be the D (6 bases). CDR1 is SGHNT and CDR2 is YENEEA in the germline V gene. Trimming took 2 bases from V and 5 from J, leaving 14 bases between them. The CDR3 spans 15 residues. The CDR3 nucleotides read TGTGCCAGCAGCTTAAACACAGGAGGGTTAGATACGCAGTATTTT. This gives the protein CASSLNTGGLDTQYF.

The chain joins TRBV2 to TRBJ2-7; 13 bases align to TRBD2. The trim removed 8 bases at V and 10 bases at J, leaving 14 bases unmatched. Germline V gene data show CDR1 as SNHLY and CDR2 as FYNNEI. CDR3 length: 15 residues. The CDR3: CASRPGLAGNLEQYF. The CDR3 DNA follows: TGTGCCAGCCGACCGGGACTAGCGGGGAACCTTGAACAGTACTTC.

The chain employs TRBV21-1 and TRBJ1-5; the tabulated D call, TRBD1, remains unverified against the DNA. TRBV21-1 is flagged as a pseudogene. The CDR3 contains 18 residues. The CDR3 DNA follows: TGTGCCAGCAGCAAGGGGGACAGGCGGGTAATAGCGAATCAGCCCCAGCATTTT. Its translation: CASSKGDRRVIANQPQHF.